Each of the 20 T cell receptor beta chains below was sequenced from the same sample in a study of metastatic and nonmetastatic thyroid tumors. Among the patients, none had received any treatment before thyroid surgery. TCRdb reassembled clones from the PCR reads with MiXCR. The sample shows approximately 84,000 clones, 15% of them seen only once. The sequencing sample was made of blood. The receptors were gathered from a female donor with papillary thyroid cancer or a benign thyroid nodule (not recorded which). Some clones in this sample may be carry-over from other donors' samples.

The V call is TRBV4-1, the J call TRBJ2-1; perhaps D is TRBD1 or TRBD2 (5 bases each). This CDR3 region has 17 residues. The germline CDR1 and CDR2 sequences are MGHRA and YSYEKL. Deletions cut 3 bases from V and 2 bases from J, with 17 bases between. The CDR3 coding sequence is TGCGCCAGCAGCCACATCCTGTCGGGGACGCCCTACAATGAGCAGTTCTTC. Its protein is CASSHILSGTPYNEQFF.

This clone was observed many times. J is TRBJ2-3 and V is TRBV7-3, with D perhaps matching TRBD1 (5 bases). Trimming pared 4 bases from V and 0 bases from J, leaving 11 bases between. Per germline, CDR1 SGHTA and CDR2 FQGTGA. This CDR3 region has 15 residues. The CDR3 nucleotides read TGTGCCAGCAGCTCTACAGGAGAAAGCACAGATACGCAGTATTTT. It specifies CASSSTGESTDTQYF.

A few counts support this clone. Possible read error: a much larger clone is one base away. The sample holds other DNA sequences that translate to the same CDR3. The gene calls are TRBV27 and TRBJ2-7, with TRBD1 as a possible D gene (6 bases). The CDR3 loop spans 16 amino acids. CDR1 MNHEY and CDR2 SMNVEV come from the germline V gene (reference sequence). CDR3 coding DNA: TGTGCCAGCAGTTTATGGGTAGCTGGACAGCCCTACGAGCGGTACTTC. Its translation is CASSLWVAGQPYERYF.

This clone was counted many times. This rearrangement joins TRBV24-1 to TRBJ2-5, with 8 nucleotides matching TRBD2. The ends lost 7 bases at V and 4 bases at J; junction bases unmatched: 16. The CDR3 runs 17 residues. Germline assignment: CDR1 KGHDR and CDR2 SFDVKD. CDR3 coding DNA: TGTGCCACCAGCCCCCGGGGGGTAGCGGGGCGCCGAGAGACCCAGTACTTC. Translating gives CATSPRGVAGRRETQYF.

V usage is TRBV27 and J usage is TRBJ2-7; tentatively, D is TRBD2 (6 bases). Trimming took 9 bases from V and 1 from J, leaving 16 bases between them. The CDR3 covers 14 residues. Germline CDR1 is MNHEY and CDR2 is SMNVEV (reference sequence). The CDR3 coding sequence is TGTGCCAGGAGTCTTCGGGGGAGATCCTACGAGCAGTACTTC. Amino acids: CARSLRGRSYEQYF.

This clone was observed at least ten times. The J gene is TRBJ2-1, the V gene TRBV19, with 7 bases aligning to TRBD2. The CDR3 sequence is 18 residues long. Per germline, CDR1 LNHDA and CDR2 SQIVND (reference sequence). Germline trimming cut 1 base from V and 0 bases from J; bases unmatched to any gene: 9. CDR3 in amino acids: CASSIVLNGGSSYNEQFF. As DNA, the CDR3 is TGTGCCAGTAGTATAGTTCTCAACGGGGGGAGCTCCTACAATGAGCAGTTCTTC.

In its sample, this clone was seen many times. The identical CDR3 is also encoded by other nucleotide sequences in the sample. The chain uses TRBV20-1 and TRBJ1-5, with D hard to call. This CDR3 contains 12 residues. The V gene's germline CDR1 is DFQATT and CDR2 SNEGSKA (reference sequence). V gave up 5 bases and J gave up 3 bases, with 8 bases separating them. In nucleotides, the CDR3 is TGCAGTGCTGGAAGACTCAATCAGCCCCAGCATTTT. As protein: CSAGRLNQPQHF.

This clone was observed many times. The gene calls are TRBV5-1 and TRBJ2-2; 7 bases are a match to TRBD1. Germline assignment: CDR1 SGHRS and CDR2 YFSETQ. This CDR3 has 16 amino acids. Trimming at V came to 3 bases and at J to 2 bases, leaving 7 bases not matched to a gene. CDR3 loop: CASSSLGTDNTGELFF. The DNA of the CDR3 is TGCGCCAGCAGCTCTTTGGGGACAGATAACACCGGGGAGCTGTTTTTT.

This clone was detected ten times or more. V gene TRBV28 combines with J gene TRBJ1-4, with unresolved D. This CDR3 has 12 residues. The germline CDR1 and CDR2 sequences are MDHEN and SYDVKM. The V end was cut by 8 bases, the J end by 8 bases, with 12 bases between. CDR3 region: CASRVLGEKLFF. The CDR3 bases are TGTGCCAGCCGGGTGCTGGGCGAAAAACTGTTTTTT.

V is TRBV6-2 or TRBV6-3 and J is TRBJ2-3; weak D call: TRBD2 (5 bases). Germline V lookup: CDR1 MNHEY, CDR2 SVGEGT. V lost 0 bases to trimming and J lost 5 bases, with 15 bases between them. CDR3 length equals 16 residues. The CDR3 DNA reads as TGTGCCAGCAGTTACTCGCCCAGCGGCCGCATAGATACGCAGTATTTT. This translates into CASSYSPSGRIDTQYF.

With regard to this clone: This may come from a read error, since a much larger clone is one base off. The sample carries other DNA sequences with the same CDR3. This chain uses TRBV20-1 with TRBJ1-2; D is possibly TRBD1 (5 bases). Deletions cut 0 bases from V and 6 bases from J, with 8 bases between. Germline lookup yields CDR1 DFQATT and CDR2 SNEGSKA (reference sequence). This CDR3 is 12 amino acids long. CDR3 DNA: TGCAGTGCTAGAGACCAGGGAGATGGCTACACCTTC. Protein sequence: CSARDQGDGYTF.

This clone has ten or more counts. V usage is TRBV6-2 or TRBV6-3 and J usage is TRBJ1-1, with D perhaps matching TRBD1 (6 bases). With 7 bases removed from V and 0 bases from J, the gap between germline ends came to 12 bases. CDR3 size: 14 residues. Germline-derived CDR1 and CDR2 are MNHEY and SVGEGT. In nucleotides, the CDR3 is TGTGCCAGCATTCGGAGGGACATGAACACTGAAGCTTTCTTT. It yields the protein CASIRRDMNTEAFF.

At least ten counts were recorded for this clone. V is TRBV4-2 and J is TRBJ2-7, with D unresolved. V lost 0 bases and J 1 base, leaving 10 bases between the germline ends. This CDR3 has 15 residues. Germline CDR1 reads LGHNA; CDR2 reads YNFKEQ. The CDR3 coding sequence is TGTGCCAGCAGCCAAGAGAAGGATACGTCCTACGAGCAGTACTTC. Encoded protein: CASSQEKDTSYEQYF.

Note on this clone: Being one base from a much bigger clone, this may be a read error. The chain couples TRBV12-3 or TRBV12-4 to TRBJ1-4; TRBD1 might be the D (5 bases). The CDR3 contains 15 residues. The CDR3 is CATAVGASLGEKLFF. Written as DNA, the CDR3 is TGTGCTACAGCAGTAGGGGCTTCATTGGGTGAAAAACTGTTTTTT.

V and J are TRBV6-2 or TRBV6-3 and TRBJ2-1, with 11 nucleotides matching TRBD2. V lost 6 bases, J lost 4 bases, and 2 bases stayed unmatched. Germline CDR1 is MNHEY and CDR2 is SVGEGT. The CDR3 is 14 amino acids. The CDR3 nucleotides are TGTGCCAGCAGACTAGCGGGAGATTACAATGAGCAGTTCTTC. Translation gives CASRLAGDYNEQFF.

The genes are TRBV9 and TRBJ2-5; 9 bases are shared with TRBD2. The germline V gene encodes CDR1 SGDLS and CDR2 YYNGEE. CDR3 length: 21 amino acids. V trimming: 0 bases; J trimming: 2 bases; junction bases outside the gene matches: 20. CDR3 coding DNA: TGTGCCAGCAGCGTAGAGACCCTTCCTAGCGGGGTTGGACCATTACAAGAGACCCAGTACTTC. Translating it yields CASSVETLPSGVGPLQETQYF. Together with reference TRBV9 and TRBJ2-5, the CDR3 gives the full variable domain: DSGVTQTPKHLITATGQRVTLRCSPRSGDLSVYWYQQSLDQGLQFLIQYYNGEERAKGNILERFSAQQFPDLHSELNLSSLELGDSALYFCASSVETLPSGVGPLQETQYFGPGTRLLVL.

Details on this clone: Since a much larger clone is just one base distant, this may be a read error. The V and J genes are TRBV20-1 and TRBJ2-7, with D possibly being TRBD1 or TRBD2 (5 bases each). The length of the CDR3 is 11 residues. Germline CDR1 is DFQATT and CDR2 is SNEGSKA (reference sequence). Deletions cut 4 bases from V and 5 bases from J, with 9 bases between. The CDR3 nucleotides are TGCAGTGCTAAGGGGACCCACGAGCAGTACTTC. Protein: CSAKGTHEQYF.

This clone occurred a few times. The chain joins TRBV6-2 or TRBV6-3 to TRBJ2-1; D unresolved. Germline V gene sequence: CDR1 MNHEY, CDR2 SVGEGT. V shed 8 bases and J shed 5 bases, with 13 bases lying between them. The CDR3 has 13 residues. CDR3 region: CASLWRWNNEQFF. In nucleotides, the CDR3 is TGTGCCAGCCTTTGGCGTTGGAACAATGAGCAGTTCTTC.

In the case of this clone: This may arise from a read error, as a much more abundant clone is one base away. This chain links TRBV20-1 with TRBJ2-3; D is unresolved. Germline CDR1 DFQATT, CDR2 SNEGSKA (reference sequence). This CDR3 has 13 amino acids. The CDR3 coding sequence is TGCAGTTCTAGAGAAGTTTCCACAGATACGCAGTATTTT. Amino acids: CSSREVSTDTQYF.

The table lists this clone with many counts. This rearrangement joins TRBV11-2 to TRBJ1-3, with D perhaps matching TRBD1 (5 bases). The CDR3 spans 14 residues. V lost 4 bases and J lost 1, with 8 bases in between. The germline CDR1 and CDR2 sequences are SGHAT and FQNNGV. The CDR3 protein is CASSWGGSGNTIYF. Written as DNA, the CDR3 is TGTGCCAGCAGCTGGGGGGGATCTGGAAACACCATATATTTT.